This T cell receptor beta chain comes out of a study of tumor-infiltrating lymphocytes in primary liver carcinoma. Study-wide background: Between roughly 4.2 and 10 cm across, the tumors were all of stage T1-T3 N0M0.

Extraction also yielded germline DNA, while blood RNA was obtained from unsorted whole blood. Donors were untreated and chronically infected with HBV. Trimming pared 2 bases from V and 0 bases from J, leaving 11 bases between. The CDR3 spans 15 residues. CDR1 is SGHAT, CDR2 FQDESV, per germline (reference sequence). Concerning this clonotype itself: Its matching antigen is unknown.

Findings and caveats of the study: Pairs comparing tumor with adjacent tissue or blood overlapped less than pairs drawn from tumor regions. Samples, which were bulk and unsorted, did not allow CD4+ and CD8+ repertoires to be compared.

The researchers produced TCR beta cDNA from around 500 ng total RNA with a constant-region primer. Three-round nested multiplex PCR performed with slightly modified ARM-PCR produced the TCR beta libraries. The first two PCR rounds, around 10 cycles each, used TRBV1-TRBV30 forward primers and a C-beta reverse primer. MiXCR, applied by TCRdb to the multiplex PCR reads, yields one record per CDR3 protein. Here the sample spans 150,000 to 200,000 distinct CDR3 sequences, around 60% being singletons. The sample comprised peripheral blood. This receptor was obtained from a middle-aged man with primary liver carcinoma and hepatitis B virus infection. V is TRBV11-1 and J is TRBJ2-7; perhaps TRBD2 as D (6 bases). The CDR3 region is CASSLSRDSSYEQYF. The CDR3 coding sequence is TGTGCCAGCAGCTTATCCCGGGACTCCTCCTACGAGCAGTACTTC.